The rows below give T cell receptor beta chains drawn from one sample of a study of glioma-infiltrating T cells after dendritic cell vaccination. TCRdb keeps only in-frame clones here, not all; method: immunoSEQ multiplex PCR. Of about 95,000 clones in the sample, under 90% are singletons; the top ten hold roughly 2.9%. The material sequenced was blood, taken before dendritic cell vaccination. The receptors originated from a human donor with glioblastoma. Each CDR3 is given without its conserved first and last residue. A D gene is named only where the DNA matches it firmly. Where a row states a size, it is once, few, many or the class of an expanded clone; other rows omit it.

V: TRBV5-1; D: TRBD1; size: NA; CDR3: ASSPGTGSRGETQY
V: TRBV28; D: NA; size: NA; CDR3: ASSRQPNQPQH
V: TRBV7-6; D: TRBD1; size: once; CDR3: ASSLHQGVSYEQY
V: TRBV7-2; D: TRBD1; size: NA; CDR3: ASSPWLTTGASGNTIY
V: TRBV2; D: TRBD1; size: once; CDR3: ASSTGTGDTDTQY
V: TRBV5-1; D: NA; size: NA; CDR3: ASSLALGAAGELF
V: TRBV9; D: TRBD2; size: NA; CDR3: ASSVGASGTQETQY
V: TRBV5-6; D: TRBD1; size: NA; CDR3: ASSLDRGYEQY
V: TRBV18; D: NA; size: NA; CDR3: ASSSTQGNYGYT
V: TRBV7-9; D: NA; size: NA; CDR3: ASSLIGVWNTEAF
V: TRBV19; D: NA; size: NA; CDR3: ASSPTGTNQPQH
V: TRBV5-1; D: TRBD1; size: few; CDR3: ASGEGQGHSPLH
V: TRBV5-8; D: TRBD1; size: NA; CDR3: ASSLDRGSYSNQPQH
V: TRBV5-1; D: TRBD2; size: NA; CDR3: ASGAGLATGELF
V: TRBV7-2; D: NA; size: NA; CDR3: ASSFRDTDTEAF
V: TRBV4-2; D: TRBD2; size: NA; CDR3: ASSQDLGGESDTQY
V: TRBV19; D: NA; size: NA; CDR3: ASGRGVYNEQF
V: TRBV5-5; D: TRBD1; size: NA; CDR3: ASSRDRNTEAF
V: TRBV27; D: NA; size: NA; CDR3: ASSWSFSYNEQF
V: TRBV7-8; D: TRBD2; size: NA; CDR3: ASSSYSGAFYNEQF
V: TRBV7-3; D: NA; size: few; CDR3: ASSLGGQEQPQH
V: TRBV6-1; D: NA; size: NA; CDR3: ASSKQGSELF
V: TRBV4-1; D: TRBD1; size: few; CDR3: ASSHQQGVGYT
V: TRBV2; D: TRBD2; size: once; CDR3: ASSEGGSSYEQY
V: TRBV2; D: TRBD2; size: NA; CDR3: ASTEGRGGPPEQF
V: TRBV9; D: TRBD1; size: NA; CDR3: ASSSRGFRTGGSTGELF
V: TRBV5-6; D: NA; size: NA; CDR3: ASSLSPGGTEAF
V: TRBV6-1; D: TRBD1; size: NA; CDR3: ASYGQGPYNEQF
V: TRBV15; D: NA; size: NA; CDR3: ATSRGTPRDNEQF
V: TRBV7-8; D: NA; size: NA; CDR3: ASSLKPLSYT
V: TRBV6-5; D: NA; size: NA; CDR3: ASSLAAHTGELF
V: TRBV11-3; D: NA; size: NA; CDR3: ASTPRRENYEQY
V: TRBV28; D: TRBD1; size: NA; CDR3: ASSQPGQGDHEQY
V: TRBV4-1; D: TRBD2; size: NA; CDR3: ASSQGTSAVRETQY
V: TRBV5-1; D: TRBD2; size: NA; CDR3: ASSLAAGGGETQY
V: TRBV6-6; D: NA; size: NA; CDR3: ASTDPRFSTNEKLF
V: TRBV5-4; D: TRBD1; size: NA; CDR3: ASSEGTAFLNTGELF
V: TRBV7-9; D: TRBD2; size: NA; CDR3: ASSRLALEQY
V: TRBV5-1; D: NA; size: few; CDR3: ASSYYTGELF
V: TRBV7-8; D: NA; size: few; CDR3: ASSLVQDSYEQY